This entry features one T cell receptor (beta chain) sequence. Its recognized antigen is unknown. Nothing much larger sits one base from this clone, and base qualities are not available. The source of the sample is a study of CD8 T cells in Susac syndrome (dated by TCRdb to about 2019). With regard to the full study: Repertoire sequencing was used to test whether CD8+ T cell activation and differentiation in Susac syndrome was antigen driven. Results and caveats for the whole study, not just this receptor: The TCR sequencing and HLA analysis was acknowledged to have included a relatively small number of individuals.

RNA was extracted using the RNeasy kit, and roughly 0.45 to 1 microgram was reverse transcribed with random hexamers. The immunoSEQ multiplex PCR assay, covering 54 Vbeta and 13 Jbeta segments, was used to amplify TCR beta CDR3 regions. PCR amplification bias was corrected by using a synthetic template baseline for primer optimization and computational correction. In the original analysis: Reads were annotated to V, D and J genes according to IMGT and were analyzed with immunoSEQ Analyzer, with only productive sequences retained. To calculate clonality, Shannon entropy was normalized by log2 of the number of productive unique sequences and then subtracted from one. For each patient and control, public and private clones were evaluated among the 100 most prevalent clones. Clones were defined as Susac-specific if absent from the healthy and MS cohorts, from 900 to 1,200 published viral clones and from other ImmuneACCESS disease sequences. TCRdb ran its own pipeline on the public reads, namely fastp trimming at Q25 and MiXCR clone calling, and kept in-frame beta chains. Rows merge per CDR3 protein into single entries with the most common DNA and genes. The V and J calls shown here were made by TCRdb, not taken from the authors' results. The sample table contains around 230,000 distinct CDR3 sequences; only one count was recorded for roughly 96% of them. The ten largest clones take up roughly 0.1% of the sample.

Peripheral blood CD8+ and CD4+ T cells from healthy donors, Susac syndrome patients and multiple sclerosis patients were profiled using high-throughput TCR beta sequencing. Treatment-naive patients with stable or active relapsing-remitting disease fulfilling revised McDonald criteria were used as multiple sclerosis controls. CD8+ TEMRA cells were enriched by FACS, while bulk CD8+ and CD4+ T cells were purified by magnetic negative isolation. Blood was drawn into EDTA tubes, processed within 24 hours, and PBMCs were isolated by density gradient centrifugation. PBMCs intended for TCR sequencing were frozen in liquid nitrogen and were later thawed in a 37 degrees C water bath. The sorted or isolated CD4+, CD8+ and CD8+ TEMRA cells had a purity of 90% or higher. V is pruned by 5 bases and J by 3 bases, leaving 8 bases of the junction without a gene match. The CDR3 sequence holds 15 residues, the cysteine and phenylalanine included. CDR3 DNA is the only sequence kept; it has 45 bases, read in frame from the first base. The germline V gene sets CDR1 to MDHEN and CDR2 to SYDVKM.

Sequenced input: CD4+ T cells from PBMCs. The chain is made from TRBV28 and TRBJ2-7; 9 nucleotides in the junction match TRBD1. The receptor comes from a human donor with multiple sclerosis. The DNA sequence reads TGTGCCAGCAGTCTATCGGGACAGGGACGCTACGAGCAGTACTTC. Translated, this gives CASSLSGQGRYEQYF.